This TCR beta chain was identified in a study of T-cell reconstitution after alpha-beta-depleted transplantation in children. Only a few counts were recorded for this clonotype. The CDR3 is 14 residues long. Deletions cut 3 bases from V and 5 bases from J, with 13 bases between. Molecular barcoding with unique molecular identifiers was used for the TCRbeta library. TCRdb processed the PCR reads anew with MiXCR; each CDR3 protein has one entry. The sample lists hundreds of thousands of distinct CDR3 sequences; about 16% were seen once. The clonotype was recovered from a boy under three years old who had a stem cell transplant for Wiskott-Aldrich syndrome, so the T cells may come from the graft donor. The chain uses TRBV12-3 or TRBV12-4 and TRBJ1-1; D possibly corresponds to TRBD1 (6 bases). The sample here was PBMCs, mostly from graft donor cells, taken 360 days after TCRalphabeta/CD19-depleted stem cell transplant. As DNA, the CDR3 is TGTGCCAGCAGTTTTCAGGGGCATATTACTGAAGCTTTCTTT. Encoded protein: CASSFQGHITEAFF.